The present T cell receptor (beta chain) was sequenced within a study of blood T cell repertoires in COVID-19. CDR1 SGHAT and CDR2 FQNNGV come from the germline V gene. V gave up 2 bases and J gave up 2 bases; unmatched junction bases: 3. CDR3 length equals 14 residues. Per the original data handling: How many nucleated cells were present was estimated from reference gene primer amplification. Profiled with immunoSEQ multiplex PCR; TCRdb holds only in-frame clones, not every one. V, J and clone size derive from that table, while D and trimming were established from the DNA sequence. The sample lists approximately 97,000 clones, around 88% occurring once.

Material: peripheral blood. The chain uses TRBV11-2 and TRBJ2-7, with TRBD1 matching over 7 bases. This receptor was taken from a woman over 75 with acute or convalescent COVID-19. The CDR3 nucleotides read TGTGCCAGCAGCTTATGGACAGGCCCCTACGAGCAGTACTTC. Its translation: CASSLWTGPYEQYF.